Listed below are T cell receptor beta chains from one sample, sequenced in a study of T cell repertoires in cytomegalovirus infection. MiXCR, run by TCRdb on the reads, gives a single entry per CDR3 protein. The sample consists of 110,000 to 150,000 distinct CDR3 sequences, 32% of them appearing once. These receptors have no identified antigens. This specimen consisted of CD8+ T cells from cultured PBMCs, obtained from culture after CMV antigen stimulation. The source is a human donor in good health (CMV status not recorded). Some clones in this sample may be carry-over from other donors' samples. Both conserved end residues are part of each CDR3. A D gene is named only where the DNA matches it firmly. Clone size is given for some rows only: seen once, a few or many times, or a class if the clone is expanded.

abundance: NA
j_gene: TRBJ2-7
v_gene: TRBV27
d_gene: NA
CDR3aa: CASSFGGSEQYF
CDR3nt: TGTGCCAGCAGTTTTGGGGGGTCCGAGCAGTACTTC

abundance: few
j_gene: TRBJ2-7
v_gene: TRBV4-1
d_gene: TRBD2
CDR3aa: CASSWVVPGTSGYEQYF
CDR3nt: TGCGCCAGCAGCTGGGTCGTTCCCGGGACTAGCGGCTACGAGCAGTACTTC

abundance: many
j_gene: TRBJ2-3
v_gene: TRBV5-6
d_gene: NA
CDR3aa: CASSLEFEDTQYF
CDR3nt: TGTGCCAGCAGCTTGGAGTTTGAAGATACGCAGTATTTT

abundance: NA
j_gene: TRBJ1-1
v_gene: TRBV6-2/TRBV6-3
d_gene: NA
CDR3aa: CASSYSNSLAEAFF
CDR3nt: TGTGCCAGCAGTTACTCGAATTCCCTCGCTGAAGCTTTCTTT

abundance: few
j_gene: TRBJ1-1
v_gene: TRBV4-1
d_gene: NA
CDR3aa: CASSQAASTEAFF
CDR3nt: TGCGCCAGCAGCCAAGCCGCGAGCACTGAAGCTTTCTTT

abundance: many
j_gene: TRBJ1-1
v_gene: TRBV19
d_gene: NA
CDR3aa: CASTEAGQQYTEAFF
CDR3nt: TGTGCCAGTACCGAAGCCGGACAGCAATACACTGAAGCTTTCTTT

abundance: NA
j_gene: TRBJ1-1
v_gene: TRBV5-1
d_gene: TRBD1
CDR3aa: CASASEGATTEAFF
CDR3nt: TGCGCCAGCGCGAGCGAGGGGGCGACCACTGAAGCTTTCTTT

abundance: NA
j_gene: TRBJ2-4
v_gene: TRBV20-1
d_gene: NA
CDR3aa: CSASGFLAKNIQYF
CDR3nt: TGCAGTGCTAGCGGGTTCCTAGCCAAAAACATTCAGTACTTC

abundance: few
j_gene: TRBJ2-7
v_gene: TRBV7-2
d_gene: TRBD1
CDR3aa: CASSLVGQGASYEQYF
CDR3nt: TGTGCCAGCAGCTTAGTTGGACAGGGGGCATCGTACGAGCAGTACTTC

abundance: NA
j_gene: TRBJ2-7
v_gene: TRBV7-4
d_gene: TRBD1
CDR3aa: CASSWQGAGEQYF
CDR3nt: TGTGCCAGCAGCTGGCAGGGGGCGGGGGAGCAGTACTTC

abundance: few
j_gene: TRBJ1-4
v_gene: TRBV28
d_gene: TRBD1
CDR3aa: CASRDGTGGASDEKLFF
CDR3nt: TGTGCCAGCCGGGATGGGACAGGGGGCGCGTCAGATGAAAAACTGTTTTTT

abundance: few
j_gene: TRBJ2-7
v_gene: TRBV27
d_gene: NA
CDR3aa: CASSSSQGERAYEQYF
CDR3nt: TGTGCCAGCAGTTCGAGCCAGGGAGAGAGGGCCTACGAGCAGTACTTC

abundance: few
j_gene: TRBJ1-5
v_gene: TRBV27
d_gene: TRBD1
CDR3aa: CASSPMTGVDQPQHF
CDR3nt: TGTGCCAGCAGTCCGATGACAGGGGTTGATCAGCCCCAGCATTTT

abundance: many
j_gene: TRBJ2-3
v_gene: TRBV12-3/TRBV12-4
d_gene: TRBD2
CDR3aa: CASSPGGARFTDTQYF
CDR3nt: TGTGCCAGCAGCCCCGGGGGGGCACGATTCACAGATACGCAGTATTTT

abundance: NA
j_gene: TRBJ1-2
v_gene: TRBV5-6
d_gene: TRBD1
CDR3aa: CASSRDRIVRGYTF
CDR3nt: TGTGCCAGCAGCCGGGACAGGATTGTGCGTGGCTACACCTTC

abundance: NA
j_gene: TRBJ2-1
v_gene: TRBV19
d_gene: NA
CDR3aa: CASGAAAIYNEQFF
CDR3nt: TGTGCCAGTGGTGCAGCCGCTATCTACAATGAGCAGTTCTTC

abundance: NA
j_gene: TRBJ1-2
v_gene: TRBV29-1
d_gene: NA
CDR3aa: CSVEVKRFYGYTF
CDR3nt: TGCAGCGTTGAGGTAAAACGGTTCTATGGCTACACCTTC

abundance: many
j_gene: TRBJ2-2
v_gene: TRBV28
d_gene: NA
CDR3aa: CASSLFFGELFF
CDR3nt: TGTGCCAGCAGTTTATTCTTCGGGGAGCTGTTTTTT

abundance: NA
j_gene: TRBJ2-7
v_gene: TRBV3-1
d_gene: NA
CDR3aa: CASSQDGASTYEQYF
CDR3nt: TGTGCCAGCAGCCAAGATGGGGCGTCGACCTACGAGCAGTACTTC

abundance: NA
j_gene: TRBJ2-2
v_gene: TRBV7-8
d_gene: TRBD1
CDR3aa: CASSLPQGIGTGELFF
CDR3nt: TGTGCCAGCAGCTTGCCACAGGGGATCGGGACCGGGGAGCTGTTTTTT

abundance: NA
j_gene: TRBJ1-2
v_gene: TRBV20-1
d_gene: TRBD1
CDR3aa: CSADGQGEGYGYTF
CDR3nt: TGCAGTGCTGACGGACAGGGCGAGGGGTATGGCTACACCTTC

abundance: few
j_gene: TRBJ1-1
v_gene: TRBV7-9
d_gene: NA
CDR3aa: CASSLDTTEAFF
CDR3nt: TGTGCCAGCAGCTTAGACACCACTGAAGCTTTCTTT

abundance: NA
j_gene: TRBJ2-1
v_gene: TRBV19
d_gene: NA
CDR3aa: CASSIASDYNEQFF
CDR3nt: TGTGCCAGTAGTATAGCTAGCGACTACAATGAGCAGTTCTTC

abundance: many
j_gene: TRBJ2-3
v_gene: TRBV7-9
d_gene: NA
CDR3aa: CASSLDGRSQYF
CDR3nt: TGTGCCAGCAGCTTAGACGGCCGGTCGCAGTATTTT

abundance: few
j_gene: TRBJ2-7
v_gene: TRBV6-1
d_gene: NA
CDR3aa: CASSARDGSYEQYF
CDR3nt: TGTGCCAGCAGTGCCCGGGACGGCTCCTACGAGCAGTACTTC

abundance: many
j_gene: TRBJ1-1
v_gene: TRBV7-6
d_gene: NA
CDR3aa: CASSSLPEGNEAFF
CDR3nt: TGTGCCAGCAGCTCCCTCCCAGAGGGGAATGAAGCTTTCTTT

abundance: few
j_gene: TRBJ2-3
v_gene: TRBV6-6
d_gene: TRBD2
CDR3aa: CASSYHKRGDTDTQYF
CDR3nt: TGTGCCAGCAGTTACCACAAGCGGGGCGACACAGATACGCAGTATTTT

abundance: NA
j_gene: TRBJ2-7
v_gene: TRBV19
d_gene: NA
CDR3aa: CASSIGSRGLYEQYF
CDR3nt: TGTGCCAGTAGTATAGGTTCACGGGGGCTCTACGAGCAGTACTTC

abundance: NA
j_gene: TRBJ2-7
v_gene: TRBV12-3/TRBV12-4
d_gene: NA
CDR3aa: CASSFNRAGEQYF
CDR3nt: TGTGCCAGCAGTTTTAACAGGGCCGGCGAGCAGTACTTC

abundance: NA
j_gene: TRBJ2-5
v_gene: TRBV7-3
d_gene: NA
CDR3aa: CASSPENRETQYF
CDR3nt: TGTGCCAGCAGCCCCGAGAACAGGGAGACCCAGTACTTC

abundance: few
j_gene: TRBJ2-1
v_gene: TRBV7-8
d_gene: TRBD2
CDR3aa: CASSLVGGGHNEQFF
CDR3nt: TGTGCCAGCAGCTTAGTCGGCGGGGGTCACAATGAGCAGTTCTTC

abundance: many
j_gene: TRBJ2-7
v_gene: TRBV6-2/TRBV6-3
d_gene: NA
CDR3aa: CASHQTQGVRDEQYF
CDR3nt: TGTGCCAGCCATCAAACCCAGGGTGTGAGGGACGAGCAGTACTTC

abundance: NA
j_gene: TRBJ2-1
v_gene: TRBV7-8
d_gene: TRBD1
CDR3aa: CASSLYIGQDNEQFF
CDR3nt: TGTGCCAGCAGCTTATACATTGGACAGGACAATGAGCAGTTCTTC

abundance: many
j_gene: TRBJ2-1
v_gene: TRBV25-1
d_gene: NA
CDR3aa: CASRLAYNEQFF
CDR3nt: TGTGCCAGCAGACTAGCCTACAATGAGCAGTTCTTC

abundance: NA
j_gene: TRBJ1-1
v_gene: TRBV30
d_gene: NA
CDR3aa: CAWTSENTEAFF
CDR3nt: TGTGCCTGGACAAGTGAGAACACTGAAGCTTTCTTT

abundance: NA
j_gene: TRBJ2-7
v_gene: TRBV20-1
d_gene: NA
CDR3aa: CSARSGHSSYEQYF
CDR3nt: TGCAGTGCTAGATCGGGACATAGCTCCTACGAGCAGTACTTC

abundance: many
j_gene: TRBJ1-5
v_gene: TRBV7-2
d_gene: NA
CDR3aa: CASSLNPSNQPQHF
CDR3nt: TGTGCCAGCAGCTTAAATCCTAGCAATCAGCCCCAGCATTTT

abundance: NA
j_gene: TRBJ2-7
v_gene: TRBV2
d_gene: NA
CDR3aa: CASNGPRVEQYF
CDR3nt: TGTGCCAGCAACGGCCCCAGGGTCGAGCAGTACTTC

abundance: once
j_gene: TRBJ2-5
v_gene: TRBV29-1
d_gene: TRBD2
CDR3aa: CSVDSGGETQYF
CDR3nt: TGCAGCGTTGATTCGGGAGGCGAGACCCAGTACTTC

abundance: few
j_gene: TRBJ1-2
v_gene: TRBV12-3/TRBV12-4
d_gene: NA
CDR3aa: CASSLAGDVYGYTF
CDR3nt: TGTGCCAGCAGTTTGGCAGGGGATGTCTATGGCTACACCTTC